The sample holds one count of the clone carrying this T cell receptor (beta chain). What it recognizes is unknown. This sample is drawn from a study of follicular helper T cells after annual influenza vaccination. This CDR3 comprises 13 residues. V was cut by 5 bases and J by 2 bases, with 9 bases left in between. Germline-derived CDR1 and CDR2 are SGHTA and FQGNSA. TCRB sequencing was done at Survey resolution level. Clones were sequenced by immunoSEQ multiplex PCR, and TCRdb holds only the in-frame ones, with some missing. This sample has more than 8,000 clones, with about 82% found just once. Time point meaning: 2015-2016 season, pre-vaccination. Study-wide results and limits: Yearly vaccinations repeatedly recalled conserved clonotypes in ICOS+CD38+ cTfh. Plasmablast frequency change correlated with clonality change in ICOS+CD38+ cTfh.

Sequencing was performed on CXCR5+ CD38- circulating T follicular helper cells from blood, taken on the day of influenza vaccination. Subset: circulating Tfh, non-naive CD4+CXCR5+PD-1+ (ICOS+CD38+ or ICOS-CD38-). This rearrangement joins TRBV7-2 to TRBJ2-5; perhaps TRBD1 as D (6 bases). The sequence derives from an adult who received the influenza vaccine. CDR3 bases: TGTGCCAGCAGCAGACAGGTACAAGAGACCCAGTACTTC. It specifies CASSRQVQETQYF. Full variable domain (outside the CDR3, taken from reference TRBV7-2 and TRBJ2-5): GAGVSQSPSNKVTEKGKDVELRCDPISGHTALYWYRQSLGQGLEFLIYFQGNSAPDKSGLPSDRFSAERTGGSVSTLTIQRTQQEDSAVYLCASSRQVQETQYFGPGTRLLVL.